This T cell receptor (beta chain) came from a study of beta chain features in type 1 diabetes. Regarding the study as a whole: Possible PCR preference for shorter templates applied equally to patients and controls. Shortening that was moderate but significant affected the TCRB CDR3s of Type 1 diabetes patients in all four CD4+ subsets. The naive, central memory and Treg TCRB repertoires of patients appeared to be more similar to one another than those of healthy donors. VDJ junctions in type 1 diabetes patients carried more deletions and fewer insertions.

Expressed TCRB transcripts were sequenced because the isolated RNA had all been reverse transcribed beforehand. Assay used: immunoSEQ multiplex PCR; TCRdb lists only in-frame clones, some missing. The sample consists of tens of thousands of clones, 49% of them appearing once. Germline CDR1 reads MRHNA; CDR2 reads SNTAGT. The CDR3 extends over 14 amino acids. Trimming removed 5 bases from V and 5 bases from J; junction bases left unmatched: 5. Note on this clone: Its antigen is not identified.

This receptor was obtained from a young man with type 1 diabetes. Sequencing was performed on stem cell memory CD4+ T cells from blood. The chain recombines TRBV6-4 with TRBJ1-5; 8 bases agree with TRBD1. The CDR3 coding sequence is TGTGCCAGCAGTCCCACAGGGGGGGATCAGCCCCAGCATTTT. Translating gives CASSPTGGDQPQHF.